The 4 T cell receptor beta chains presented below share a single source sample, sequenced in a study of OX40 agonist ivuxolimab in advanced cancers. Data came from immunoSEQ multiplex PCR; TCRdb stores just in-frame clones and leaves some out. The repertoire includes approximately 61,000 clones, roughly 87% of them detected once, and 0.3% to 0.45% sits in the top ten. This sample comprised CD4+ or CD8+ T cells sorted from blood, obtained in a trial of the OX40 agonist ivuxolimab. These receptors came from an adult with an advanced solid tumor such as melanoma, head and neck, liver or kidney cancer.

The rearrangement joins TRBV6-5 to TRBJ1-6, with TRBD1 identical over 8 bases. The CDR3 length is 15 residues. CDR1 and CDR2 (germline): MNHEY, SVGAGI. V lost 6 bases to trimming and J lost 9 bases; unmatched junction nucleotides: 10. This chain's CDR3 is CASSPRTGQGSPLHF. CDR3 in DNA: TGTGCCAGCAGCCCGAGGACAGGGCAGGGTTCACCCCTCCACTTT.

V is TRBV9 and J is TRBJ1-1; tentatively, D is TRBD1 (6 bases). This CDR3 spans 15 amino acids. Germline V lookup: CDR1 SGDLS, CDR2 YYNGEE. The V end was cut by 0 bases, the J end by 1 base, with 10 bases between. CDR3 region: CASSVVGGGNTEAFF. CDR3 in DNA: TGTGCCAGCAGCGTAGTAGGGGGTGGGAACACTGAAGCTTTCTTT.

The chain links TRBV15 to TRBJ1-5, with D tentatively TRBD1 (5 bases). V dropped 3 bases and J dropped 3 bases, with 12 bases sitting between them. The germline V gene encodes CDR1 LNHNV and CDR2 YYDKDF (reference sequence). The CDR3 runs 15 residues. As DNA, the CDR3 is TGTGCCACCAGCAGGGAGTGGGGCCCCAATCAGCCCCAGCATTTT. Encoded protein: CATSREWGPNQPQHF.

The chain combines TRBV7-8 with TRBJ2-7; 9 bases are shared with TRBD1. The CDR3 sequence is 17 residues long. Germline loops: CDR1 SGHVS, CDR2 FQNEAQ. The J segment lost 3 bases and the V segment lost 0 bases, leaving 9 bases of the junction unmatched. In DNA form, the CDR3 reads TGTGCCAGCAGCTTAGCGGTAGGGGGACAGGGCCTCTACGAGCAGTACTTC. Its protein is CASSLAVGGQGLYEQYF.